The 4 T cell receptor beta chains presented below share a single source sample, sequenced in a study of T cell repertoires in cytomegalovirus infection. MiXCR, applied by TCRdb to the reads, yields one record per CDR3 protein. The table has hundreds of thousands of distinct CDR3 sequences, about 17% seen once; the top ten hold around 12%. The sequencing sample was made of PBMCs. All receptors derive from a human donor in good health (CMV status not recorded). Some clones in this sample may be carry-over from other donors' samples.

V and J are TRBV6-5 and TRBJ2-6; 12 bases map to TRBD1. The CDR3 loop spans 19 amino acids. CDR1 and CDR2 from the germline V gene are MNHEY and SVGAGI. After removal of 0 bases from V and 2 bases from J, the junction contained 5 bases not matched to a gene. The chain's CDR3 is CASSYSIGTGGAGANVLTF. As DNA, the CDR3 is TGTGCCAGCAGTTACTCGATAGGGACAGGGGGCGCTGGGGCCAACGTCCTGACTTTC.

This clonotype came up many times. This chain connects TRBV7-9 to TRBJ2-4; tentative D call: TRBD1 (6 bases). V lost 7 bases and J lost 0, with 31 bases in between. The CDR3 covers 21 residues. Germline lookup yields CDR1 SEHNR and CDR2 FQNEAQ (reference sequence). The DNA for the CDR3 is TGTGCCAGCACACCCGAGGGCGTGCTTGGTACAGGGATCTTAGCCAAAAACATTCAGTACTTC. Protein product: CASTPEGVLGTGILAKNIQYF.

The CDR3 reads CASRDGQGGVDTQYF. The CDR3 DNA is TGTGCCAGCAGGGACGGACAGGGAGGGGTCGATACGCAGTATTTT. The chain links TRBV6-6 to TRBJ2-3, with D perhaps TRBD1 (8 bases). Trimming shortened V by 6 bases and J by 6 bases, and 19 bases separated the two germline ends. CDR1 is MNHNY and CDR2 is SVGAGI in the germline V gene (reference sequence). This CDR3 region has 15 residues.

This clonotype appeared a few times. V and J are TRBV7-3 and TRBJ2-3, with 9 bases fitting TRBD1. This CDR3 contains 16 residues. Unmatched junction bases numbered 9, after V lost 5 bases and J lost 3 bases. The germline CDR1 and CDR2 sequences are SGHTA and FQGTGA. Written as DNA, the CDR3 is TGTGCCAGCAGCACTTCCCCGGGACAGGGAACAGATACGCAGTATTTT. It specifies CASSTSPGQGTDTQYF. The full variable domain, in which reference TRBV7-3 and TRBJ2-3 provide the parts outside the CDR3, is GAGVSQTPSNKVTEKGKYVELRCDPISGHTALYWYRQSLGQGPEFLIYFQGTGAADDSGLPNDRFFAVRPEGSVSTLKIQRTERGDSAVYLCASSTSPGQGTDTQYFGPGTRLTVL.